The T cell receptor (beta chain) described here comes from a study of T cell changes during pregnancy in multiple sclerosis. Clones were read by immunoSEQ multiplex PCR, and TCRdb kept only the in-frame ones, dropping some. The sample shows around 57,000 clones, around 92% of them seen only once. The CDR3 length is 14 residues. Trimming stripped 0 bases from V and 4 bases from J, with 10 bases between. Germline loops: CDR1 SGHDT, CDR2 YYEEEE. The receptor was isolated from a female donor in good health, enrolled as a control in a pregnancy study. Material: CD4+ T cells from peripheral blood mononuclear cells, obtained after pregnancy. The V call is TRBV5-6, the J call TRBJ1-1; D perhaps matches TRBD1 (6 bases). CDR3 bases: TGTGCCAGCAGCTTGGCAGGGGTGGGCACTGAAGCTTTCTTT. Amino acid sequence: CASSLAGVGTEAFF.